This section outlines one TCR beta chain sequence together with its context. The antigen is not known. The CDR3 is made up of 15 amino acids. After removal of 4 bases from V and 2 bases from J, the junction contained 6 bases not matched to a gene. Germline V gives CDR1 KGHSH, CDR2 LQKENI. The data stem from a study of cytomegalovirus exposure and HLA in healthy donors. Study-level findings and limits: Trimming of TCR beta V- and J-genes showed a link, identified in a later analysis, to a missense DCLRE1C variant. Most TCR sequences were uncommon, yet certain public TCRs appeared in many donors.

With 60 Vbeta and 13 Jbeta primers, the PCR was carried out. Data came from immunoSEQ multiplex PCR; TCRdb stores just in-frame clones and leaves some out. The sample includes around 99,000 clones, roughly 82% seen only once; the top ten take 2% to 3%. The sequence was collected from a young man in good health and CMV-seropositive. The chain carries TRBV18 and TRBJ2-3; 7 bases line up with TRBD2. The sample consisted of PBMCs. CDR3 region: CASSLASGATDTQYF. For the CDR3, the DNA is TGTGCCAGCTCACTGGCTAGCGGAGCCACAGATACGCAGTATTTT. Full variable domain (remainder filled in from reference TRBV18 and TRBJ2-3): NAGVMQNPRHLVRRRGQEARLRCSPMKGHSHVYWYRQLPEEGLKFMVYLQKENIIDESGMPKERFSAEFPKEGPSILRIQQVVRGDSAAYFCASSLASGATDTQYFGPGTRLTVL.